This T cell receptor (beta chain) was recorded in a study of CD8 T cells in ankylosing spondylitis. Study conclusions and caveats: What seemed typical of ankylosing spondylitis blood was a TCR beta motif built from fewer than ten highly homologous variants. Disease-linked clones reportedly concentrated significantly in matched ankylosing spondylitis synovial fluid. Earlier work had already found some motif variants in reactive arthritis synovial fluid and blood.

This CDR3 comprises 18 residues. Trimming took 4 bases from V and 4 from J, leaving 22 bases between them. From germline, CDR1 is MGHRA and CDR2 YSYEKL. Quantitative molecular-barcoded 5'-RACE generated the TCR beta libraries. TCRdb re-called the 5' RACE reads with MiXCR, one entry per CDR3 protein. The data hold roughly 200,000 distinct CDR3 sequences, with around 13% observed a single time. A few counts support this clonotype. Its target is unknown. Material for sequencing was blood, either unsorted or a sorted T cell fraction (not recorded which). This sequence was found in a male donor with ankylosing spondylitis or in good health (not recorded which). V gene TRBV4-1 combines with J gene TRBJ2-2, with D uncertain. This CDR3 is CASSPPAGVMGSTGELFF. In nucleotides, the CDR3 is TGCGCCAGCAGCCCCCCCGCTGGAGTAATGGGCTCCACCGGGGAGCTGTTTTTT.